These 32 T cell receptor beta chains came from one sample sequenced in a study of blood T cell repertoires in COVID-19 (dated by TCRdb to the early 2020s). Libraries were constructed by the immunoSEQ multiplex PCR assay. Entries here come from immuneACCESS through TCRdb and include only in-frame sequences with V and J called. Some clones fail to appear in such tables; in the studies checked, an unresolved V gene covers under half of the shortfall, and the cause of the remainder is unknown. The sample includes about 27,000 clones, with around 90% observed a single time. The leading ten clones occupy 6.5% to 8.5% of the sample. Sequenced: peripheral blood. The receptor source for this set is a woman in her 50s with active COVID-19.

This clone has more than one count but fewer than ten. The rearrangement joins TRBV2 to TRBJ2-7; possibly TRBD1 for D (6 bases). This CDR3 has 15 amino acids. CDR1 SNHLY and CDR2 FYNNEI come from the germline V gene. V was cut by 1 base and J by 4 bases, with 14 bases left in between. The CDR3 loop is CASSEGYRASYEQYF. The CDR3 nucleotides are TGTGCCAGCAGTGAAGGATACAGGGCTTCGTACGAGCAGTACTTC.

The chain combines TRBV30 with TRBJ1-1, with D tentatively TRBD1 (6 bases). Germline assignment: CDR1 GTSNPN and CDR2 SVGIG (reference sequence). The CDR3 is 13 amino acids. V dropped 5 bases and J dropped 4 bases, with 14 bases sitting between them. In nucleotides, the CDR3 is TGTGCCTGGGTTTCTAGGGGGATCACTGAAGCTTTCTTT. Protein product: CAWVSRGITEAFF.

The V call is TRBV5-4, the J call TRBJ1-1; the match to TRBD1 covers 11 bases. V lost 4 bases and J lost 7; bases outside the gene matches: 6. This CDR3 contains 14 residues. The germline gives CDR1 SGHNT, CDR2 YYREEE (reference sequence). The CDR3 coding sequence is TGTGCCAGCAGCAACGGACAGGGGGCGGATGAAGCTTTCTTT. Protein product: CASSNGQGADEAFF.

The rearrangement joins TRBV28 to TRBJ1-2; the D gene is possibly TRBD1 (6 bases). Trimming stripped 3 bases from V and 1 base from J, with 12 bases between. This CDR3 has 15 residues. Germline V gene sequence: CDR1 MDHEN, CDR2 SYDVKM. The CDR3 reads CASSFQGLLNYGYTF. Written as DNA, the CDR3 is TGTGCCAGCAGTTTTCAGGGGCTACTTAACTATGGCTACACCTTC.

This chain's CDR3 is CASSRRTSGNNEQFF. For the CDR3, the DNA is TGTGCCAGCAGCCGCAGGACTAGCGGGAACAATGAGCAGTTCTTC. This chain connects TRBV7-6 to TRBJ2-1; 12 bases are shared with TRBD2. In germline, CDR1 is SGHVS, CDR2 FNYEAQ. The CDR3 extends over 15 amino acids. V shed 5 bases, J shed 5 bases, and the junction held 4 bases outside the gene matches.

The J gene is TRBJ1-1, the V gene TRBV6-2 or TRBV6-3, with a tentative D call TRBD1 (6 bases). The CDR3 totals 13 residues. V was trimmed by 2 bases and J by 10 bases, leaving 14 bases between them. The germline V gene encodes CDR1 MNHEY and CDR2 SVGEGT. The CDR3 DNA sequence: TGTGCCAGCAGTTACCAGAGCAGGGGTAGAGCTTTCTTT. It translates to CASSYQSRGRAFF.

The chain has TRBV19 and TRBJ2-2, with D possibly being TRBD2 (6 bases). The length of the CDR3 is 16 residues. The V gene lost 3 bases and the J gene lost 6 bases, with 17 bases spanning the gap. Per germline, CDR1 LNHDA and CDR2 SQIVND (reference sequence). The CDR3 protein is CASSMGGSGYAGELFF. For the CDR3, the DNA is TGTGCCAGTAGTATGGGAGGTTCAGGGTACGCCGGGGAGCTGTTTTTT.

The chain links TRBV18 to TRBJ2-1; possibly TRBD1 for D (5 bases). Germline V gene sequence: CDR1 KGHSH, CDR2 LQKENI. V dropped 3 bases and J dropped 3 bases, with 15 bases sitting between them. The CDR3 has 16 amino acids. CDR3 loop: CASSPGRNQGYNEQFF. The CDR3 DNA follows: TGTGCCAGCTCACCGGGGCGGAATCAAGGCTACAATGAGCAGTTCTTC.

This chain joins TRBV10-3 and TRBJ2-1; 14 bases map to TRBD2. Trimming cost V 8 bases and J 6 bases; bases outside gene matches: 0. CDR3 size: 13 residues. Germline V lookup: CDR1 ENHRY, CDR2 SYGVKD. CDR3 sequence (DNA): TGTGCCATCGGACTAGCGGGAGGCAATGAGCAGTTCTTC. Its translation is CAIGLAGGNEQFF.

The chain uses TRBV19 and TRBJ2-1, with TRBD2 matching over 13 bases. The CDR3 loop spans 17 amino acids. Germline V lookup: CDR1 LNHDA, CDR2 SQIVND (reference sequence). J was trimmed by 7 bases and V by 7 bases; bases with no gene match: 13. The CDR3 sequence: CASTAGTSGIQGNEQFF. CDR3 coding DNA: TGTGCCAGTACTGCCGGGACTAGCGGGATTCAGGGGAATGAGCAGTTCTTC.

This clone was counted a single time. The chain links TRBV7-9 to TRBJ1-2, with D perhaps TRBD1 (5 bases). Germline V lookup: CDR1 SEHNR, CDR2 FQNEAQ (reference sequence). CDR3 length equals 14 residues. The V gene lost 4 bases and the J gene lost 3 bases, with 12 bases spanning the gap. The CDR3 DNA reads TGTGCCAGCAGCTCCCGACAGAGAGACTATGGCTACACCTTC. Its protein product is CASSSRQRDYGYTF.

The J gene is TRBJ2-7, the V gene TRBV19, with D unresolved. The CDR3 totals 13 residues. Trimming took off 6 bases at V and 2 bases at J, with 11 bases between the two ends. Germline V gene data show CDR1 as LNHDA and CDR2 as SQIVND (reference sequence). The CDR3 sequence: CASRGTVTYEQYF. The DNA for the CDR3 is TGTGCCAGTAGGGGCACGGTGACCTACGAGCAGTACTTC. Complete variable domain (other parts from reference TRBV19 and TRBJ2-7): DGGITQSPKYLFRKEGQNVTLSCEQNLNHDAMYWYRQDPGQGLRLIYYSQIVNDFQKGDIAEGYSVSREKKESFPLTVTSAQKNPTAFYLCASRGTVTYEQYFGPGTRLTVT.

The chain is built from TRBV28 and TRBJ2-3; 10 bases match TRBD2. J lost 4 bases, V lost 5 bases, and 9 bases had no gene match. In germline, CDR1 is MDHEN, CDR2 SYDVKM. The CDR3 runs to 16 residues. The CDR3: CASSPIAGGRADTQYF. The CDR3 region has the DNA TGTGCCAGCAGTCCCATAGCGGGAGGAAGGGCAGATACGCAGTATTTT.

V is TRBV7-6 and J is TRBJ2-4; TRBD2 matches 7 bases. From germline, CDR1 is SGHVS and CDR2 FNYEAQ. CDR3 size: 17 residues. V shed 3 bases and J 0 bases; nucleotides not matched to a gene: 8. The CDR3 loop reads CASSFLAEQLAKNIQYF. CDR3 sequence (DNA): TGTGCCAGCAGCTTCCTAGCGGAACAACTAGCCAAAAACATTCAGTACTTC.

This CDR3 is CASSPLALYEQYF. CDR3 DNA sequence: TGCGCCAGCAGCCCTCTAGCGCTATACGAGCAGTACTTC. The V gene is TRBV5-1, the J gene TRBJ2-7; D might be TRBD2 (6 bases). The germline V and J ends were trimmed by 4 bases and 4 bases, with 12 bases remaining between them. The CDR3 contains 13 residues. Germline CDR1 and CDR2: SGHRS and YFSETQ.

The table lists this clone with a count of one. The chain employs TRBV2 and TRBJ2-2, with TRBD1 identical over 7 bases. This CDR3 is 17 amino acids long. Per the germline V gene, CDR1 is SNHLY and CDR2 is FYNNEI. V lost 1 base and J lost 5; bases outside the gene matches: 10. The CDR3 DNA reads TGTGCCAGCAGTGAAGTAAGGGGGCGCGGTTTTACCGGGGAGCTGTTTTTT. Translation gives CASSEVRGRGFTGELFF.

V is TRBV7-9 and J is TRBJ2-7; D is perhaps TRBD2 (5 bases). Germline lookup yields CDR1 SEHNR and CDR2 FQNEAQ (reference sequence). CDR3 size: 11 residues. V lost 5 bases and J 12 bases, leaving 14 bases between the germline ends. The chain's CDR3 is CASSPGEGLYF. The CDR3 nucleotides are TGTGCCAGCAGCCCCGGGGAAGGGCTGTACTTC.

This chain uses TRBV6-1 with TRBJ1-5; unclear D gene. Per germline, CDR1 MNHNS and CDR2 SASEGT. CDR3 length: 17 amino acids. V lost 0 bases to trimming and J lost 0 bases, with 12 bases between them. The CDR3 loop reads CASSEAGGMISNQPQHF. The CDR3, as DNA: TGTGCCAGCAGTGAAGCGGGAGGGATGATTAGCAATCAGCCCCAGCATTTT.

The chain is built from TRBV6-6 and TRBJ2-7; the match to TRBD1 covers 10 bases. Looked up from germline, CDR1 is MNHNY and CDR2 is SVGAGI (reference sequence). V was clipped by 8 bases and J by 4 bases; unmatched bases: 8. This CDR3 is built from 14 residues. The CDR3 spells CASGDRGPSYEQYF. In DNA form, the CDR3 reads TGTGCCAGCGGAGACAGGGGGCCCTCTTACGAGCAGTACTTC.

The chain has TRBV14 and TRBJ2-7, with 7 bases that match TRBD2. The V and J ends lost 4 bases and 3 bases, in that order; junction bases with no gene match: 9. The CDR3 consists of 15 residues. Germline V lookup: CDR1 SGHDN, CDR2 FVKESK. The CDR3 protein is CASSLGASGIYEQYF. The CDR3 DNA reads TGTGCCAGCAGCCTGGGTGCTAGCGGTATCTACGAGCAGTACTTC.

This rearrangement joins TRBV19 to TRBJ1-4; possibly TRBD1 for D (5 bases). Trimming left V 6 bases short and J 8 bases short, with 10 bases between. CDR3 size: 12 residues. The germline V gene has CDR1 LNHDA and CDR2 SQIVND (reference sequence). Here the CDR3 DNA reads TGTGCCAGTAGCCGCGGGGCCGAAAAACTGTTTTTT. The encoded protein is CASSRGAEKLFF.

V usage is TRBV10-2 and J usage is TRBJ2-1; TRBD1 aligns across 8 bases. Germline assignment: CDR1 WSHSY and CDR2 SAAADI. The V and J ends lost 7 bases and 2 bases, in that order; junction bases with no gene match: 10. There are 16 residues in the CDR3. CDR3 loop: CASTKRGTGTYNEQFF. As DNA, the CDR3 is TGCGCCAGCACAAAGAGAGGGACAGGTACCTACAATGAGCAGTTCTTC.

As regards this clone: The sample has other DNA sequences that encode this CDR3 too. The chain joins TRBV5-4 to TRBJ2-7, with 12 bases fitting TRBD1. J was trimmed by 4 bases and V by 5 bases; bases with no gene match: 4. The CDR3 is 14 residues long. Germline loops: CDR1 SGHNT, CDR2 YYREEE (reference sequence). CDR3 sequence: CASSPGQGAYEQYF. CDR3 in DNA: TGTGCCAGCAGTCCGGGACAGGGGGCGTACGAGCAGTACTTC.

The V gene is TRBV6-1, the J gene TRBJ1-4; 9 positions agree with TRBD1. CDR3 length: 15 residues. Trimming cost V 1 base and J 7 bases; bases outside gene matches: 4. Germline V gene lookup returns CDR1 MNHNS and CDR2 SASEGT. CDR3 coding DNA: TGTGCCAGCAGTGAAGGGGACAGGGCAACTGAAAAACTGTTTTTT. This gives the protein CASSEGDRATEKLFF.

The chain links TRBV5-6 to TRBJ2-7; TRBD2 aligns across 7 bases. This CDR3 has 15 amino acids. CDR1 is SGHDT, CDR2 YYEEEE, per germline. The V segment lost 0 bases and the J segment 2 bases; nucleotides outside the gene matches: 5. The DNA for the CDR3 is TGTGCCAGCAGCTTGGGACAGCGGGGCCCCTACGAGCAGTACTTC. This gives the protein CASSLGQRGPYEQYF.

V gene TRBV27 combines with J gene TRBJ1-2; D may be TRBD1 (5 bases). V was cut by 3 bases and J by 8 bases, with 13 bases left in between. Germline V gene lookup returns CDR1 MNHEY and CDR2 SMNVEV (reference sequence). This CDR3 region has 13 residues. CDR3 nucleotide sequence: TGTGCCAGCAGTTTGCGTGGGGCCAAAGGCTACACCTTC. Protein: CASSLRGAKGYTF.

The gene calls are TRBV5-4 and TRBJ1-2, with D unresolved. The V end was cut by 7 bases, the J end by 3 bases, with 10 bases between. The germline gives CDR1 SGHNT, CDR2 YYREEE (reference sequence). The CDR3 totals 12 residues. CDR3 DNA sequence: TGTGCCAGCCGGGGTGAGGACTATGGCTACACCTTC. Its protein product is CASRGEDYGYTF.

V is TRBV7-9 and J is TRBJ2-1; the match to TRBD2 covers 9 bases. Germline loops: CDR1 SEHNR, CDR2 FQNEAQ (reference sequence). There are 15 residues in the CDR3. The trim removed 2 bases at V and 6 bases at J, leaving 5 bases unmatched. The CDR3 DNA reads TGTGCCAGCAGCTTAATCACTAGCGGGCCCAATGAGCAGTTCTTC. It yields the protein CASSLITSGPNEQFF.

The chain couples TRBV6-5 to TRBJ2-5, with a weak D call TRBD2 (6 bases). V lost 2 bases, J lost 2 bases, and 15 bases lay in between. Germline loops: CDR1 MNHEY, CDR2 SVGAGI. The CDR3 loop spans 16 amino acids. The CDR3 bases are TGTGCCAGCAGTTACGGAGATGGAGGGAGGCAAGAGACCCAGTACTTC. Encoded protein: CASSYGDGGRQETQYF.

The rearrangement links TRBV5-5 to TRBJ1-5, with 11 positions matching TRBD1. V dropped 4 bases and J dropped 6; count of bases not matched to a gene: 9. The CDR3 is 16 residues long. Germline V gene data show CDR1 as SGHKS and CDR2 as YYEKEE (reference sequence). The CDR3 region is CASSKGTGGKGQPQHF. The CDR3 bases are TGTGCCAGCAGCAAGGGGACAGGGGGAAAGGGTCAGCCCCAGCATTTT. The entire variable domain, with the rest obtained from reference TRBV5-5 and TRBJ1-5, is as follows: DAGVTQSPTHLIKTRGQQVTLRCSPISGHKSVSWYQQVLGQGPQFIFQYYEKEERGRGNFPDRFSARQFPNYSSELNVNALLLGDSALYLCASSKGTGGKGQPQHFGDGTRLSIL.

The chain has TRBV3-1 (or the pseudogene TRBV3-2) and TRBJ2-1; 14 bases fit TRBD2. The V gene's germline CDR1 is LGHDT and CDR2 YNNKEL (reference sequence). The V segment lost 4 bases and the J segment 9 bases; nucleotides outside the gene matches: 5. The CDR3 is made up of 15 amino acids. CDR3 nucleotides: TGTGCCAGCAGCCCAGGGACTAGCGGGAGTATTGAGCAGTTCTTC. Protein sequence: CASSPGTSGSIEQFF.

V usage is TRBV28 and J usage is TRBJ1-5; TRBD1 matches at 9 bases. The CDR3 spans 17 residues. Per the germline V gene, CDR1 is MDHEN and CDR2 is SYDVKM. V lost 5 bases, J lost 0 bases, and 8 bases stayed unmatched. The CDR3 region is CASSRPGTGFSNQPQHF. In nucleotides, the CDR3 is TGTGCCAGCAGTAGACCCGGGACAGGGTTTAGCAATCAGCCCCAGCATTTT.